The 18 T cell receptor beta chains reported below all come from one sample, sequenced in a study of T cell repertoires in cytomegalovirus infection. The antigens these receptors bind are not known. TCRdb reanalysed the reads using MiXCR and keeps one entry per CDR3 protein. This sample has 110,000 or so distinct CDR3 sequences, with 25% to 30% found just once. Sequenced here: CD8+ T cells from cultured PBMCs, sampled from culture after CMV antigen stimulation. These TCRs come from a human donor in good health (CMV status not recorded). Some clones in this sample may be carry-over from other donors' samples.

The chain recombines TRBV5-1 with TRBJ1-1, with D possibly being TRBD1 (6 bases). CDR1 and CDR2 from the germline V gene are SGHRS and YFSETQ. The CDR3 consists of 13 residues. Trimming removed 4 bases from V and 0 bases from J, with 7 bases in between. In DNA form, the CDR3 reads TGCGCCAGCAGCACAGGGCTGAACACTGAAGCTTTCTTT. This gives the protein CASSTGLNTEAFF.

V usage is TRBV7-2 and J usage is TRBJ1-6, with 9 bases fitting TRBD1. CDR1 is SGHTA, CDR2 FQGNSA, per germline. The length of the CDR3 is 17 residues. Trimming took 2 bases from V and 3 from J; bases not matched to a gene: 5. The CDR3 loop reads CASSLSTGGHYNSPLHF. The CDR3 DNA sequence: TGTGCCAGCAGCTTATCTACAGGGGGCCACTATAATTCACCCCTCCACTTT.

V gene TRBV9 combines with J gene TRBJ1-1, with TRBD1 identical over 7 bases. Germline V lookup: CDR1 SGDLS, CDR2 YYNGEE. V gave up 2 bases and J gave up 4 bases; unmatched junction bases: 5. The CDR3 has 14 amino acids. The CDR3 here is CASSVTGLGTEAFF. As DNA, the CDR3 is TGTGCCAGCAGCGTGACAGGGTTGGGCACTGAAGCTTTCTTT.

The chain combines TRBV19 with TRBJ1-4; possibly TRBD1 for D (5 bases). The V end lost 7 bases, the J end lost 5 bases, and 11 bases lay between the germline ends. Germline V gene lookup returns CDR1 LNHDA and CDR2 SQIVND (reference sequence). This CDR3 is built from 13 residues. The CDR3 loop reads CASNGTPNEKLFF. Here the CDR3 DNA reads TGTGCCAGTAACGGGACGCCGAATGAAAAACTGTTTTTT.

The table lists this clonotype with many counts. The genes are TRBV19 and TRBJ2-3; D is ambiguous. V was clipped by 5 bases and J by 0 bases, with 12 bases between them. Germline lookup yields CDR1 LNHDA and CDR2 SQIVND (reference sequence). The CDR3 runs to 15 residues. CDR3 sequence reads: CASSPDTSSTDTQYF. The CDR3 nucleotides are TGTGCCAGTAGTCCTGACACCTCTAGCACAGATACGCAGTATTTT.

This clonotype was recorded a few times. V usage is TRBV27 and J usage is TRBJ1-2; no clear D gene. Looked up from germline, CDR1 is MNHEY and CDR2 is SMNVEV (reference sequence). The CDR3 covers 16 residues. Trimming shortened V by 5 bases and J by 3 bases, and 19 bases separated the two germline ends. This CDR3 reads CASSPYKLTDYYGYTF. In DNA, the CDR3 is TGTGCCAGCAGTCCTTACAAGCTGACCGATTACTATGGCTACACCTTC.

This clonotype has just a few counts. The CDR3 DNA sequence: TGTGCCAGCGAGGAAAACTCTGGGGCCAACGTCCTGACTTTC. It encodes CASEENSGANVLTF. The chain links TRBV28 to TRBJ2-6; D not resolved. This CDR3 has 14 amino acids. Between the trimmed V and J ends, which lost 8 bases and 0 bases, there was a span of 8 bases. From germline, CDR1 is MDHEN and CDR2 SYDVKM.

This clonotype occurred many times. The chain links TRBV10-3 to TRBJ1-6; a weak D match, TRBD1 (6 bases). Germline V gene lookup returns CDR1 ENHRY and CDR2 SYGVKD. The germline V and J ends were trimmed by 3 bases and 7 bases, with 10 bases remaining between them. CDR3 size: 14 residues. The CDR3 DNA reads TGTGCCATCAGTGACAGGACAGTCAATTCACCCCTCCACTTT. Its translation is CAISDRTVNSPLHF.

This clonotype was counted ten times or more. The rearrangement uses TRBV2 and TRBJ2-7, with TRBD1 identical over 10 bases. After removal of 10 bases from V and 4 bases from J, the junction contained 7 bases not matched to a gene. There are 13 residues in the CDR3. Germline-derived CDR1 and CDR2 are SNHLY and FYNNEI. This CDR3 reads CATTTGGKYEQYF. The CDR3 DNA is TGTGCCACCACGACAGGGGGCAAGTACGAGCAGTACTTC.

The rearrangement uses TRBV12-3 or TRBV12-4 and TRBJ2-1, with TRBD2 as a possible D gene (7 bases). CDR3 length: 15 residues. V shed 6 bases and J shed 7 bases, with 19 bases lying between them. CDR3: CASRYYGGGFNEQFF. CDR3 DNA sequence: TGTGCCAGCAGATACTACGGCGGGGGCTTTAATGAGCAGTTCTTC.

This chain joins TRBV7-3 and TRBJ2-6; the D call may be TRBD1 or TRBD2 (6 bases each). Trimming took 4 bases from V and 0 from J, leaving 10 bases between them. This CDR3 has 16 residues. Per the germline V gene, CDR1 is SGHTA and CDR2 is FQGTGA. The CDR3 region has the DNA TGTGCCAGCAGCTCACAGGGAGGCTCTGGGGCCAACGTCCTGACTTTC. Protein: CASSSQGGSGANVLTF.

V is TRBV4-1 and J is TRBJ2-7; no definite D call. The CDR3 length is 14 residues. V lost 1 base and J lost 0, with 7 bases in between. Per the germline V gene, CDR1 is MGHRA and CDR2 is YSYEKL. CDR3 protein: CASSQGANSYEQYF. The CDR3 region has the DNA TGCGCCAGCAGCCAAGGGGCTAACTCCTACGAGCAGTACTTC.

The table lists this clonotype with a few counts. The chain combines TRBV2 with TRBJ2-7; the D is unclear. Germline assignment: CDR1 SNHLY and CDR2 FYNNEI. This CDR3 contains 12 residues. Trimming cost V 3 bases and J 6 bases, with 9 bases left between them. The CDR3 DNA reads TGTGCCAGCAGTGATGTTGGACGCGAGCAGTACTTC. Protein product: CASSDVGREQYF.

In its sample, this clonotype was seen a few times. The DNA for the CDR3 is TGCGCCAGCAGCCAAGGGGGGCCCTACACTGAAGCTTTCTTT. Translation gives CASSQGGPYTEAFF. The gene calls are TRBV4-1 and TRBJ1-1; possibly TRBD1 for D (6 bases). The CDR3 length is 14 residues. Trimming took off 1 base at V and 3 bases at J, with 9 bases between the two ends. Germline-derived CDR1 and CDR2 are MGHRA and YSYEKL.

This CDR3 reads CASSMDRTSSGNTIYF. In nucleotides, the CDR3 is TGTGCCAGCAGCATGGACAGGACGAGCTCTGGAAACACCATATATTTT. This chain joins TRBV7-9 and TRBJ1-3, with 7 bases that match TRBD1. The CDR3 is made up of 16 amino acids. In germline, CDR1 is SEHNR, CDR2 FQNEAQ (reference sequence). The V and J ends lost 5 bases and 0 bases, in that order; junction bases with no gene match: 7.

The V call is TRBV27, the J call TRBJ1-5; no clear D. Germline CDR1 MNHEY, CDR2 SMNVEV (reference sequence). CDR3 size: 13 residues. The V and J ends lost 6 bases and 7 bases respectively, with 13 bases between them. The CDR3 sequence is CASRTASGQPQHF. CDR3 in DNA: TGTGCCAGCAGGACCGCGTCGGGGCAGCCCCAGCATTTT.

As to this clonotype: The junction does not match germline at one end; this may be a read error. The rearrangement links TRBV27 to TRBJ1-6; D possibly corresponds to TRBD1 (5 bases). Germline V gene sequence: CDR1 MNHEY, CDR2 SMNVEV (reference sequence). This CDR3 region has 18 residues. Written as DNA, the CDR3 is TGTGCCAGCAGTTCATCCGCGTCCGATCGGGGGTCAAATTTACCCCTCCACTTT. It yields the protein CASSSSASDRGSNLPLHF.

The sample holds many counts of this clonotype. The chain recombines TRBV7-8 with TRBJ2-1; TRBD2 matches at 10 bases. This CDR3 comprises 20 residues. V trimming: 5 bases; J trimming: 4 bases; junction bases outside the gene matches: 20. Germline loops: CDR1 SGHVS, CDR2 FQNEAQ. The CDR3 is CASSPRPAGSGGDLYNEQFF. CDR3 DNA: TGTGCCAGCAGCCCACGTCCCGCTGGAAGCGGGGGGGACCTATACAATGAGCAGTTCTTC. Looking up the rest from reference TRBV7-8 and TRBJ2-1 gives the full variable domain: GAGVSQSPRYKVAKRGQDVALRCDPISGHVSLFWYQQALGQGPEFLTYFQNEAQLDKSGLPSDRFFAERPEGSVSTLKIQRTQQEDSAVYLCASSPRPAGSGGDLYNEQFFGPGTRLTVL.